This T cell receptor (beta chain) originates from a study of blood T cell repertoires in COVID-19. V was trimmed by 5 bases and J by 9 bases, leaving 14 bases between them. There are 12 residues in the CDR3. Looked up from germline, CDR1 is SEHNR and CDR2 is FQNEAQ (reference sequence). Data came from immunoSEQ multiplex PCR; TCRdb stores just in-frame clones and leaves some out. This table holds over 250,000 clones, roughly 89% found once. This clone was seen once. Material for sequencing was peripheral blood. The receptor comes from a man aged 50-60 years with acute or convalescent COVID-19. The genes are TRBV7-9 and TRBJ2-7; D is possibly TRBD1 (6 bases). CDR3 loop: CASSHTGTGQYF. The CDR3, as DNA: TGTGCCAGCAGCCATACAGGGACCGGGCAGTACTTC. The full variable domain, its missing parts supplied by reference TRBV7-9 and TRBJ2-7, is DTGVSQNPRHKITKRGQNVTFRCDPISEHNRLYWYRQTLGQGPEFLTYFQNEAQLEKSRLLSDRFSAERPKGSFSTLEIQRTEQGDSAMYLCASSHTGTGQYFGPGTRLTVT.